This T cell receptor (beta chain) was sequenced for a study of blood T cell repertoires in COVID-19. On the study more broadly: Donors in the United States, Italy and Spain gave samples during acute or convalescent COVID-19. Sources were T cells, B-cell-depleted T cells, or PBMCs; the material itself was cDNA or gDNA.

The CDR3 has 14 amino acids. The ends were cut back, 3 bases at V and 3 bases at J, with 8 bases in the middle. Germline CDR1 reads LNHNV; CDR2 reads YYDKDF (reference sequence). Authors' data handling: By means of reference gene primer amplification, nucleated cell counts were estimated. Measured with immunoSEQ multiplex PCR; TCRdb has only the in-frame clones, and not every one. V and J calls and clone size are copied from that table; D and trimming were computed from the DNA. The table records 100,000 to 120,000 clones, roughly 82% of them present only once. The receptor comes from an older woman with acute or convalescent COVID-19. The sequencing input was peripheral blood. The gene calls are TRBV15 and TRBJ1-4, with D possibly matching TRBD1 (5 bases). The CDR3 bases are TGTGCCACCAGCAGGACAGAATCTAATGAAAAACTGTTTTTT. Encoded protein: CATSRTESNEKLFF.